This T cell receptor beta chain was obtained from a study of blood T cell repertoires in COVID-19. Germline V gives CDR1 LNHDA, CDR2 SQIVND (reference sequence). This CDR3 is built from 15 residues. Unmatched junction bases numbered 9, after V lost 7 bases and J lost 3 bases. Only in-frame clones appear in the TCRdb table, and some are missing; sequencing was by immunoSEQ multiplex PCR. The table shows around 250,000 clones, with 84% occurring only once. The sequence derives from a human donor in a cohort sampled during active COVID-19. V usage is TRBV19 and J usage is TRBJ1-5, with TRBD1 matching over 7 bases. The material sequenced was peripheral blood. CDR3: CASTDTGVVNQPQHF. CDR3 nucleotides: TGTGCCAGTACCGACACAGGGGTTGTCAATCAGCCCCAGCATTTT.